This TCR beta chain was recovered during a study of blood T cell repertoires in COVID-19. Germline values: CDR1 MNHEY, CDR2 SVGEGT. The CDR3 covers 14 residues. With 3 bases removed from V and 0 bases from J, the gap between germline ends came to 8 bases. TCRdb's copy holds only in-frame clones and misses some; the assay was immunoSEQ multiplex PCR. The table records fewer than 250,000 clones, more than 75% of them present only once. The chain recombines TRBV6-2 or TRBV6-3 with TRBJ1-1; D unresolved. The sequenced sample was peripheral blood. The receptor comes from a man between 35 and 55 years old with acute or convalescent COVID-19. The CDR3 protein is CASSYKLLNTEAFF. CDR3 DNA sequence: TGTGCCAGCAGTTATAAGCTTCTGAACACTGAAGCTTTCTTT.